Described below is a single T cell receptor (beta chain) sequence and its context. No antigen is known for it. This record comes from a study of graft-versus-host responses after intestinal transplantation. About the study: Anti-thymocyte globulin induction preceded 2 to 4 years of tacrolimus and steroid maintenance in all recipients.

Clones were read by immunoSEQ multiplex PCR, and TCRdb kept only the in-frame ones, dropping some. Altogether about 120,000 clones are present, 90% being singletons, with the ten largest covering 0.15% to 0.2%. General study findings and limits: Recipient marrow harbored GvH clones, some of which surfaced first in ileum or blood. Researchers found peak circulating GvH clone levels linked to early post-transplant HvG declines.

This sequence originates from a human donor who received an intestinal transplant. The starting material was unstimulated CD4+ T cells sorted from spleen or lymph node cells, obtained before intestinal transplant.

As DNA, the CDR3 is TGTGCCAGCGGGACAGGGGACACTGAAGCTTTCTTT. It specifies CASGTGDTEAFF. The chain recombines TRBV28 with TRBJ1-1; 10 nucleotides agree with TRBD1. The V and J ends lost 8 bases and 3 bases, in that order; junction bases with no gene match: 0. The CDR3 runs 12 residues. Germline CDR1 MDHEN, CDR2 SYDVKM.